The 26 T cell receptor beta chains reported below all come from one sample, sequenced in a study of T cells after yellow fever vaccination. TCRdb called the 5' RACE reads again in MiXCR, with one record for every CDR3 protein. The profile covers hundreds of thousands of distinct CDR3 sequences, with 17% appearing a single time and about 18% taken by the ten largest. Source: PBMCs, taken less than 6 days after the first yellow fever vaccination. Receptors originate from a man aged 18 to 29 who received the YFV17D yellow fever vaccine.

V gene TRBV27 combines with J gene TRBJ2-3; no clear D. The length of the CDR3 is 14 residues. Per germline, CDR1 MNHEY and CDR2 SMNVEV (reference sequence). V was cut by 4 bases and J by 2 bases, with 10 bases left in between. As DNA, the CDR3 is TGTGCCAGCAGTTCGCCCCCCGACACAGATACGCAGTATTTT. It specifies CASSSPPDTDTQYF.

The V call is TRBV29-1, the J call TRBJ2-1; no reliable D call. The V gene lost 4 bases and the J gene lost 8 bases, with 9 bases spanning the gap. Germline CDR1 SQVTM, CDR2 ANQGSEA. This CDR3 region has 11 residues. CDR3 in amino acids: CSVATADEQFF. Written as DNA, the CDR3 is TGCAGCGTTGCAACAGCCGATGAGCAGTTCTTC.

This clonotype was counted at least ten times. The chain uses TRBV12-5 and TRBJ2-1; 8 nucleotides agree with TRBD2. CDR3 length: 13 amino acids. Unmatched junction bases numbered 3, after V lost 1 base and J lost 10 bases. Germline-derived CDR1 and CDR2 are LGHNT and FRNRAP. This CDR3 reads CASGLGLAMEQFF. CDR3 DNA sequence: TGTGCTAGTGGTTTGGGACTAGCGATGGAGCAGTTCTTC.

Worth noting for this clonotype: The junction departs from germline at one end; a sequencing error may be responsible. The chain links TRBV4-1 to TRBJ2-2; D gene uncertain. Germline V gene sequence: CDR1 MGHRA, CDR2 YSYEKL. The CDR3 loop spans 12 amino acids. Here the CDR3 reads CASRPRPGELFF. The CDR3 DNA is TGTGCCAGCAGACCAAGGCCTGGGGAGCTGTTTTTT.

The rearrangement joins TRBV18 to TRBJ2-3; a possible D gene is TRBD2 (6 bases). V lost 0 bases and J 1 base, leaving 11 bases between the germline ends. The CDR3 is 16 amino acids. Germline loops: CDR1 KGHSH, CDR2 LQKENI. Here the CDR3 DNA reads TGTGCCAGCTCACCACCGCGGGAATTCCGCACAGATACGCAGTATTTT. Protein product: CASSPPREFRTDTQYF.

The chain couples TRBV5-1 to TRBJ2-1, with 10 bases identical to TRBD2. The CDR3 is 17 residues long. CDR1 SGHRS and CDR2 YFSETQ come from the germline V gene. The V and J ends lost 3 bases and 2 bases, in that order; junction bases with no gene match: 8. As DNA, the CDR3 is TGCGCCAGCAGCTCTCATTTAGCGGGGGGTACCTACAATGAGCAGTTCTTC. Amino acid sequence: CASSSHLAGGTYNEQFF.

V usage is TRBV7-9 and J usage is TRBJ1-1; perhaps TRBD1 as D (6 bases). Looked up from germline, CDR1 is SEHNR and CDR2 is FQNEAQ (reference sequence). CDR3 length equals 15 residues. V was trimmed by 5 bases and J by 5 bases, leaving 18 bases between them. This CDR3 reads CASSLSDRRETEAFF. As DNA, the CDR3 is TGTGCCAGCAGCCTCTCGGACAGAAGGGAGACTGAAGCTTTCTTT. The full variable domain, its missing parts supplied by reference TRBV7-9 and TRBJ1-1, is DTGVSQNPRHKITKRGQNVTFRCDPISEHNRLYWYRQTLGQGPEFLTYFQNEAQLEKSRLLSDRFSAERPKGSFSTLEIQRTEQGDSAMYLCASSLSDRRETEAFFGQGTRLTVV.

This clonotype was recorded a few times. This rearrangement joins TRBV4-2 to TRBJ2-1; D gene uncertain. The germline CDR1 and CDR2 sequences are LGHNA and YNFKEQ. The CDR3 totals 13 residues. With 0 bases removed from V and 10 bases from J, the gap between germline ends came to 10 bases. CDR3 nucleotide sequence: TGTGCCAGCAGCCAAGAGTTCAAAACGGAGCAGTTCTTC. The encoded protein is CASSQEFKTEQFF.

This clonotype occurred a few times. J is TRBJ1-1 and V is TRBV12-3 or TRBV12-4, with 9 bases fitting TRBD1. J lost 4 bases, V lost 3 bases, and 18 bases had no gene match. The CDR3 is made up of 19 amino acids. CDR3 amino acids: CASSLGPGTGLSTSTEAFF. The CDR3 coding sequence is TGTGCCAGCAGTTTGGGTCCCGGGACAGGGCTATCCACTTCCACTGAAGCTTTCTTT.

The J gene is TRBJ2-5, the V gene TRBV2; 7 bases match TRBD2. The CDR3 totals 13 residues. J lost 4 bases, V lost 8 bases, and 7 bases had no gene match. Germline V gene lookup returns CDR1 SNHLY and CDR2 FYNNEI. The CDR3, as DNA: TGTGCCAGCCTGAAGCGGGGCCTAGAGACCCAGTACTTC. Its protein product is CASLKRGLETQYF.

The chain carries TRBV5-1 and TRBJ1-1; D is uncertain. With 1 base removed from V and 3 bases from J, the gap between germline ends came to 10 bases. This CDR3 comprises 14 residues. Germline V CDR1 and CDR2: SGHRS, YFSETQ. The CDR3 nucleotides are TGCGCCAGCAGCTTGTACGGCCCCGACACTGAAGCTTTCTTT. Its translation is CASSLYGPDTEAFF.

Only a few counts were recorded for this clonotype. In DNA, the CDR3 is TGTGCCAGCGACTATGCGAACACCGGGGAGCTGTTTTTT. Residues: CASDYANTGELFF. The chain links TRBV12-3 or TRBV12-4 to TRBJ2-2; the D gene is possibly TRBD2 (5 bases). The V gene lost 8 bases and the J gene lost 0 bases, with 7 bases spanning the gap. This CDR3 contains 13 residues.

This clonotype has only a few counts. The rearrangement joins TRBV7-9 to TRBJ2-1; TRBD1 matches at 10 bases. CDR1 is SEHNR and CDR2 is FQNEAQ in the germline V gene (reference sequence). The CDR3 length is 15 residues. The junction had 7 bases not matched to a gene; V was cut back by 5 bases and J by 6 bases. CDR3 region: CASSVGTGVFNEQFF. The CDR3 DNA reads as TGTGCCAGCAGCGTAGGGACAGGGGTCTTCAATGAGCAGTTCTTC.

This clonotype was picked up many times. The rearrangement links TRBV7-9 to TRBJ1-2; D unresolved. This CDR3 region has 13 residues. CDR1 is SEHNR and CDR2 is FQNEAQ in the germline V gene (reference sequence). V was cut by 5 bases and J by 1 base, with 8 bases left in between. CDR3 loop: CASSLTDNYGYTF. DNA for the CDR3: TGTGCCAGCAGCCTTACGGATAACTATGGCTACACCTTC.

The chain uses TRBV20-1 and TRBJ2-4, with D hard to call. The CDR3 is 14 amino acids. Germline V gene lookup returns CDR1 DFQATT and CDR2 SNEGSKA (reference sequence). With 6 bases removed from V and 6 bases from J, the gap between germline ends came to 18 bases. CDR3 coding DNA: TGCAGTGCCACCCGTAGCAGCGTGAGAAACATTCAGTACTTC. This codes for CSATRSSVRNIQYF.

This clonotype was seen a handful of times. V is TRBV6-1 and J is TRBJ2-1; TRBD2 is a possible D gene (7 bases). The CDR3 runs 16 residues. The V end was cut by 7 bases, the J end by 4 bases, with 20 bases between. Per germline, CDR1 MNHNS and CDR2 SASEGT. CDR3: CASTPGGEGGYNEQFF. CDR3 DNA sequence: TGTGCCAGCACCCCTGGAGGGGAGGGGGGGTACAATGAGCAGTTCTTC.

This clonotype has only a few counts. The V and J genes are TRBV6-2 or TRBV6-3 and TRBJ2-7, with 15 bases fitting TRBD2. The trim removed 6 bases at V and 0 bases at J, leaving 15 bases unmatched. Per the germline V gene, CDR1 is MNHEY and CDR2 is SVGEGT. CDR3 size: 20 residues. In DNA, the CDR3 is TGTGCCAGCAGACCTACCGGGACTAGCGGGGGGCCACCCCGCTCCTACGAGCAGTACGTC. This sequence encodes CASRPTGTSGGPPRSYEQYV.

The CDR3 sequence: CASSLGQGAPPLHF. CDR3 nucleotide sequence: TGTGCCAGCAGCCTGGGACAGGGGGCGCCACCCCTCCACTTT. The rearrangement links TRBV7-2 to TRBJ1-6, with TRBD1 identical over 12 bases. CDR1 is SGHTA, CDR2 FQGNSA, per germline. The CDR3 is 14 amino acids. Germline trimming cut 5 bases from V and 11 bases from J; bases unmatched to any gene: 4.

The chain joins TRBV12-3 or TRBV12-4 to TRBJ1-2; D is ambiguous. The CDR3 length is 13 residues. The V end was cut by 7 bases, the J end by 1 base, with 10 bases between. The CDR3 here is CASTVSNNYGYTF. CDR3 bases: TGTGCCAGCACCGTATCTAATAACTATGGCTACACCTTC.

This clonotype was seen only a few times. The chain recombines TRBV6-5 with TRBJ1-1, with D hard to call. The germline V gene encodes CDR1 MNHEY and CDR2 SVGAGI. CDR3 size: 13 residues. V lost 2 bases, J lost 3 bases, and 7 bases lay in between. CDR3 protein: CASSYVGYTEAFF. CDR3 coding DNA: TGTGCCAGCAGTTACGTGGGTTACACTGAAGCTTTCTTT.

This chain connects TRBV4-1 to TRBJ1-1; possible D gene TRBD1, 5 bases. CDR3 length equals 18 residues. The V gene's germline CDR1 is MGHRA and CDR2 YSYEKL. V lost 0 bases to trimming and J lost 5 bases, with 22 bases between them. CDR3 sequence reads: CASSQDRRGGIAGTEAFF. The DNA for the CDR3 is TGCGCCAGCAGCCAAGATCGTAGGGGAGGGATCGCGGGAACTGAAGCTTTCTTT.

Remarks on this clonotype: One end of the junction fails to match germline, which may point to a read error. The J gene is TRBJ2-2, the V gene TRBV7-7, with TRBD2 as a possible D gene (6 bases). CDR1 and CDR2 from the germline V gene are SSHAT and FNYEAQ (reference sequence). This CDR3 contains 16 residues. The DNA for the CDR3 is TGTGCTAGCAGCTTAGCGGTCCAGGCTGCTTTCGGGGAGCTGTTTTTT. This encodes CASSLAVQAAFGELFF. The full variable domain, completed using reference TRBV7-7 and TRBJ2-2, is GAGVSQSPRYKVTKRGQDVTLRCDPISSHATLYWYQQALGQGPEFLTYFNYEAQPDKSGLPSDRFSAERPEGSISTLTIQRTEQRDSAMYRCASSLAVQAAFGELFFGEGSRLTVL.

The gene calls are TRBV4-2 and TRBJ2-7; D uncertain. Looked up from germline, CDR1 is LGHNA and CDR2 is YNFKEQ. This CDR3 comprises 12 residues. V lost 4 bases and J lost 6, with 10 bases in between. The CDR3 sequence is CASSPGLLEQYF. The CDR3 DNA reads as TGTGCCAGCAGCCCCGGGCTCCTCGAGCAGTACTTC.

This clonotype was seen many times. The gene calls are TRBV20-1 and TRBJ1-2; a weak D match, TRBD1 (6 bases). The CDR3 totals 14 residues. Per the germline V gene, CDR1 is DFQATT and CDR2 is SNEGSKA (reference sequence). With 5 bases removed from V and 4 bases from J, the gap between germline ends came to 17 bases. The CDR3 DNA reads as TGCAGTGCTGGGGATACCACAGGGTCCTATGGCTACACCTTC. Amino acid sequence: CSAGDTTGSYGYTF.

The chain couples TRBV6-5 to TRBJ2-1, with TRBD1 identical over 9 bases. The CDR3 extends over 14 amino acids. Germline CDR1 is MNHEY and CDR2 is SVGAGI. The junction had 7 bases not matched to a gene; V was cut back by 6 bases and J by 7 bases. CDR3: CASRSTGGENEQFF. DNA for the CDR3: TGTGCCAGCAGATCCACAGGGGGCGAGAATGAGCAGTTCTTC.

The chain combines TRBV27 with TRBJ2-7; 11 bases fit TRBD2. The CDR3 is made up of 18 amino acids. Looked up from germline, CDR1 is MNHEY and CDR2 is SMNVEV (reference sequence). Trimming cost V 5 bases and J 6 bases; bases outside gene matches: 18. The CDR3 coding sequence is TGTGCCAGCAGTCCCCGCCCCGGGGTAGCGGGGGGGCCGCGCGAGCAGTACGTC. Encoded protein: CASSPRPGVAGGPREQYV.